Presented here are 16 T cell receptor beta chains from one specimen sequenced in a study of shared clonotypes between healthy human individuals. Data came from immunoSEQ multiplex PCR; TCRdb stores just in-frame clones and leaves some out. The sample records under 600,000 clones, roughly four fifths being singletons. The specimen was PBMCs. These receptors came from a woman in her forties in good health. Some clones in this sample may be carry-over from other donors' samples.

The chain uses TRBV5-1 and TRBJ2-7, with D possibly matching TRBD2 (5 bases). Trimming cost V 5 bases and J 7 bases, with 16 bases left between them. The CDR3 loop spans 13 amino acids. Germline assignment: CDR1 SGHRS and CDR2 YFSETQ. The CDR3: CASSRDRGEEQYF. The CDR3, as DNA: TGCGCCAGCAGTCGGGATCGGGGTGAGGAGCAGTACTTC.

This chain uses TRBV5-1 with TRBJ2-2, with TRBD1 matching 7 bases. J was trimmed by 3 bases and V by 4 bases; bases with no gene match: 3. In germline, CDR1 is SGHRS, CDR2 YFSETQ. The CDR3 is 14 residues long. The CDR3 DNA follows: TGCGCCAGCAGCGTACAGGGGCACACCGGGGAGCTGTTTTTT. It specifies CASSVQGHTGELFF.

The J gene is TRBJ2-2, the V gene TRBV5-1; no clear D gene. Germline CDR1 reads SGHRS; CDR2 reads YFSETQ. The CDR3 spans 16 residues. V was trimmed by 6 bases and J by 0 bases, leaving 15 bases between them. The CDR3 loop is CASTLLSPANTGELFF. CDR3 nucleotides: TGCGCCAGCACCTTACTTTCACCTGCGAACACCGGGGAGCTGTTTTTT.

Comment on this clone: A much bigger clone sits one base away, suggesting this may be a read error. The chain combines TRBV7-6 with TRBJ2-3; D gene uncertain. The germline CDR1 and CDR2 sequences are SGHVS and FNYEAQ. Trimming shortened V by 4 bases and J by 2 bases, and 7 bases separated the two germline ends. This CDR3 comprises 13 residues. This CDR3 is CASSSPSTDTQYF. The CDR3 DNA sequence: TGTGCCAGCAGCTCCCCCTCCACAGATACGCAGTATTTT.

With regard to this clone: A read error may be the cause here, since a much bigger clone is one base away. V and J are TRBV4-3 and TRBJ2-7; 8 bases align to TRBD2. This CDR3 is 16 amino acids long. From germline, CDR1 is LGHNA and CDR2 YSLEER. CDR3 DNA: TGCGCCAGCAGCCAAGCTCTAGCGGGCCTACCCTACGAGCAGCACTTC. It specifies CASSQALAGLPYEQHF.

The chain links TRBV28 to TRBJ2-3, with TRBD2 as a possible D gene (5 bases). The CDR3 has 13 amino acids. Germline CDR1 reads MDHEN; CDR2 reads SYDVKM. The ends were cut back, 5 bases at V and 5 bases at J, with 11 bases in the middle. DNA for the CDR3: TGTGCCAGCAGTCCCTTCCGGGGAGATACGCAGTATTTT. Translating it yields CASSPFRGDTQYF. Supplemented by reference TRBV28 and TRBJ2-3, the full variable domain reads DVKVTQSSRYLVKRTGEKVFLECVQDMDHENMFWYRQDPGLGLRLIYFSYDVKMKEKGDIPEGYSVSREKKERFSLILESASTNQTSMYLCASSPFRGDTQYFGPGTRLTVL.

The CDR3: CASSSTSGASYEQYF. CDR3 DNA sequence: TGCGCCAGCAGCTCAACGTCCGGCGCCTCATACGAGCAGTACTTC. The chain joins TRBV5-1 to TRBJ2-7, with unresolved D. This CDR3 region has 15 residues. Germline CDR1 and CDR2: SGHRS and YFSETQ. The ends were cut back, 3 bases at V and 4 bases at J, with 17 bases in the middle.

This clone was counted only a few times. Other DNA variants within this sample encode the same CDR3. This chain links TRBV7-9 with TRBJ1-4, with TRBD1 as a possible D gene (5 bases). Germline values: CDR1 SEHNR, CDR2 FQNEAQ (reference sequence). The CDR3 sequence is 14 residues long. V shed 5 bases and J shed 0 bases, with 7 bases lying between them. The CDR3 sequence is CASSLTATNEKLFF. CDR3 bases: TGTGCCAGCAGCCTGACAGCAACTAATGAAAAACTGTTTTTT.

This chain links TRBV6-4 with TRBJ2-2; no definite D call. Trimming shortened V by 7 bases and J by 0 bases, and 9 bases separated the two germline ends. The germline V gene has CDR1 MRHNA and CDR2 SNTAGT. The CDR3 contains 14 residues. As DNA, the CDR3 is TGTGCCAGCACGGCCCTAGCGAACACCGGGGAGCTGTTTTTT. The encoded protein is CASTALANTGELFF.

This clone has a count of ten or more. The CDR3 region has the DNA TGTGCCAGCAGCTTAGGCGGGACAGGGGGCTGGAACTATGGCTACACCTTC. Translated: CASSLGGTGGWNYGYTF. This chain links TRBV7-2 with TRBJ1-2, with 12 bases that match TRBD1. Trimming cost V 1 base and J 2 bases; bases outside gene matches: 5. The CDR3 is 17 residues long. Germline V gene lookup returns CDR1 SGHTA and CDR2 FQGNSA.

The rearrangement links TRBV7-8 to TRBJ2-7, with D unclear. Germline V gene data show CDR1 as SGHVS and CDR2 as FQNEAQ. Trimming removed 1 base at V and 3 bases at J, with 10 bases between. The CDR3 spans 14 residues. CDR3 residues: CASSLETSFYEQYF. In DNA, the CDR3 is TGTGCCAGCAGCTTAGAGACTTCATTCTACGAGCAGTACTTC.

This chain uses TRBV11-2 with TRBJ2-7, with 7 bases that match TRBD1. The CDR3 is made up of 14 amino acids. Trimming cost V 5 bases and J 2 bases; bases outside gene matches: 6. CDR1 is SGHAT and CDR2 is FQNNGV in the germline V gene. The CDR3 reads CASSKNRGPYEQYF. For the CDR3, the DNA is TGTGCCAGCAGCAAGAACAGGGGCCCCTACGAGCAGTACTTC.

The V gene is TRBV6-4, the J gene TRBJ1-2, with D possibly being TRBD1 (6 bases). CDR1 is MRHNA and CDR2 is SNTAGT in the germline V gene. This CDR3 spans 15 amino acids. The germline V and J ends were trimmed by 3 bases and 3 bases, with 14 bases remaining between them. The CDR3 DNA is TGTGCCAGCAGTGAATCCCACGGGGGCGACTATGGCTACACCTTC. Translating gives CASSESHGGDYGYTF.

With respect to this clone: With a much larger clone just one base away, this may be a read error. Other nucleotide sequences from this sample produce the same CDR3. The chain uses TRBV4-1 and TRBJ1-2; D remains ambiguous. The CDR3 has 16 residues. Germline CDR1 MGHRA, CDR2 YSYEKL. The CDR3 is CASSQGLTDSNYGYTF. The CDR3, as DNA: TGCGCCAGCAGCCAAGGCTTGACGGATTCTAACTATGGCTATACCTTC.

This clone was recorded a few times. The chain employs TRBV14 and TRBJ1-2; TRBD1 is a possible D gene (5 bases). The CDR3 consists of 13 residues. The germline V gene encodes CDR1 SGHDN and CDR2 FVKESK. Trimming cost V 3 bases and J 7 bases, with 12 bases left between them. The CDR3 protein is CASSHREGIGYTF. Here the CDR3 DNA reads TGTGCCAGCAGCCACAGGGAGGGTATTGGCTACACCTTC.

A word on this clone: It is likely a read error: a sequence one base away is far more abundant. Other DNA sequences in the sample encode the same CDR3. The CDR3 loop is CASSSGSIRTDTQYF. CDR3 DNA sequence: TGCGCCAGCAGTTCCGGGAGTATCCGTACAGATACGCAGTATTTT. The V call is TRBV27, the J call TRBJ2-3; D perhaps matches TRBD2 (6 bases). Germline CDR1 and CDR2: MNHEY and SMNVEV (reference sequence). This CDR3 has 15 residues.